The rows below give T cell receptor beta chains drawn from one sample of a study of T-cell reconstitution after alpha-beta-depleted transplantation in children. In TCRdb, the PCR reads were re-called with MiXCR into one record per CDR3 protein. This table has over 90,000 distinct CDR3 sequences, about 5.6% appearing once. Sequencing used PBMCs, mostly from graft donor cells, obtained 60 days after TCRalphabeta/CD19-depleted stem cell transplant. The receptors were gathered from a female patient aged 2-10 years who had a stem cell transplant for Fanconi anemia, so the T cells may come from the graft donor. Both conserved end residues are part of each CDR3. D genes are given only for firm matches. Clone sizes are given selectively: once, few, many, or a class where the clone is expanded.

>TRBJ2-7|.|.|TRBV4-2
TGTGCCAGCAGCCAAGATGAGAGCTACGAGCAGTACTTC
CASSQDESYEQYF
>TRBJ2-2|.|TRBD2|TRBV6-2/TRBV6-3
TGTGCCAGCAGTTACTCGGGGGGGTCTAGGATGAACACCGGGGAGCTGTTTTTT
CASSYSGGSRMNTGELFF
>TRBJ2-1|many|.|TRBV12-3/TRBV12-4
TGTGCCAGCAGTGGATGGGAGGAGGGCTCCTACAATGAGCAGTTCTTC
CASSGWEEGSYNEQFF
>TRBJ2-4|many|TRBD1|TRBV20-1
TGCAGTGCTAGAGATCCCCGGGACAGGGGGGTCATTCAGTACTTC
CSARDPRDRGVIQYF
>TRBJ2-3|few|TRBD2|TRBV7-3
TGTGCCAGCACCGAGGGGGGACTAGCGACAGATACGCAGTATTTT
CASTEGGLATDTQYF
>TRBJ2-7|many|.|TRBV20-1
TGCAGTGCTTACGGGGTGAGACTTTACGAGCAGTACTTC
CSAYGVRLYEQYF
>TRBJ2-7|many|TRBD2|TRBV29-1
TGCAGCGTAGGGACTAGCGGGGGGGCCTACGAGCAGTACTTC
CSVGTSGGAYEQYF
>TRBJ2-7|many|.|TRBV20-1
TGCAGTGCTAGAGCCGACAGTCAGCTTATCTACGAGCAGTACTTC
CSARADSQLIYEQYF
>TRBJ1-2|many|.|TRBV28
TGTGCCAGCATCGCCAACTATGGCTACACCTTC
CASIANYGYTF
>TRBJ2-7|many|.|TRBV5-4
TGTGCCAGCAGCCCGAGGGGGGACTCCTACGAGCAGTACTTC
CASSPRGDSYEQYF
>TRBJ2-3|many|TRBD2|TRBV20-1
TGCAGTGCTAGCCCCGGGGGGGCCGGCTACAGTAATCTTAGCACAGATACGCAGTATTTT
CSASPGGAGYSNLSTDTQYF
>TRBJ1-6|.|.|TRBV3-1
TGTGCCAGCAGCGAACGGCTCCCGGCCTCACCCCTCCACTTT
CASSERLPASPLHF
>TRBJ2-3|many|TRBD2|TRBV20-1
TGCAGTGCTAGAGATAAACTAGCGGGGGGGCGCACAGATACGCAGTATTTT
CSARDKLAGGRTDTQYF
>TRBJ2-2|.|TRBD1|TRBV20-1
TGCAGTGCTATTAACCGGGACAGGGTCTCTACCGGGGAGCTGTTTTTT
CSAINRDRVSTGELFF
>TRBJ2-5|few|TRBD2|TRBV7-9
TGTGCCAGCAGCTTAATAGCGGGAGGCGCGGAGACCCAGTACTTC
CASSLIAGGAETQYF
>TRBJ2-5|many|TRBD2|TRBV7-6
TGTGCCAGCAGCTTAGCCGCTTTTAGCGGGTCAGAGACCCAGTACTTC
CASSLAAFSGSETQYF
>TRBJ2-1|many|.|TRBV25-1
TGTGCCAGCAGACCCCTTTCCCAACACAATGAGCAGTTCTTC
CASRPLSQHNEQFF
>TRBJ2-1|many|TRBD2|TRBV13
TGTGCCAGCAGCCCGACTAGCGGGAGTTATGAGCAGTTCTTC
CASSPTSGSYEQFF
>TRBJ2-1|many|.|TRBV28
TGTGCCAGCAGTTTCGGCCGATACCCCTCCTACAATGAGCAGTTCTTC
CASSFGRYPSYNEQFF
>TRBJ2-1|many|.|TRBV3-1
TGTGCCAGCAGCCAAGGTGTAGGGGGGTTGGGGTGGAATGAGCAGTTCTTC
CASSQGVGGLGWNEQFF
>TRBJ2-4|.|.|TRBV3-1
TGTGCCTCCACCCCCAAGTTTGAGACAGGATTGGCCGACGCCAAAAACATTCAGTACTTC
CASTPKFETGLADAKNIQYF
>TRBJ2-4|.|TRBD2|TRBV27
TGTGCCAGCAGTCCAACACCCTTCGGCTTAGCGGGACTTATTCAGTACTTC
CASSPTPFGLAGLIQYF
>TRBJ1-5|.|.|TRBV12-3/TRBV12-4
TGTGCCAGCAGTTCCCGGGGCCTTAATCAGCCCCAGCATTTT
CASSSRGLNQPQHF
>TRBJ2-7|few|.|TRBV11-2
TGTGCCAGCAGTTCGACACCCCACGCTTCCTACGAGCAGTACTTC
CASSSTPHASYEQYF
>TRBJ2-1|many|.|TRBV7-9
TGTGCCAGCAGCTTACGGTCCGGGGCCAATGAGCAGTTCTTC
CASSLRSGANEQFF
>TRBJ2-5|.|.|TRBV7-8
TGTGCCAGCAGTCCTATTAGAGGGGCCCGGACCCAGTACTTC
CASSPIRGARTQYF
>TRBJ2-5|few|.|TRBV20-1
TGCAGTGCTAGTCTTGGGGGCGAAGAGACCCAGTACTTC
CSASLGGEETQYF
>TRBJ1-1|many|.|TRBV7-2
TGTGCCAGCAGCTACTCGGGACAACCTCTCCCAGGGGATGAAGCTTTCTTT
CASSYSGQPLPGDEAFF
>TRBJ2-4|.|TRBD1|TRBV5-4
TGTGCCAGCAGCTTGGATTCAGGGGGCCTGAACTTC
CASSLDSGGLNF
>TRBJ2-1|many|TRBD2|TRBV10-3
TGTGCCACTGGACTAGCGGGAGACCATTTGGGCAATGAGCAGTTCTTC
CATGLAGDHLGNEQFF
>TRBJ1-5|many|TRBD1|TRBV28
TGTGCCAGCAGTTTGACAGGGGCACCTCAGCCCCAGCATTTT
CASSLTGAPQPQHF
>TRBJ2-1|.|TRBD2|TRBV13
TGTGCCAGCAGCCAGGGACTAGCGGGAGGGCCCTACAATGAGCAGTTCTTC
CASSQGLAGGPYNEQFF
>TRBJ2-5|.|TRBD1|TRBV2
TGTGCCAGCGGGACAGGGGGCGGGACCCAGTACTTC
CASGTGGGTQYF
>TRBJ2-4|.|TRBD1|TRBV28
TGTGCCAGCAGTTCTCAGGGGGCTAGGACCAAAAACATTCAGTACTTC
CASSSQGARTKNIQYF
>TRBJ1-4|.|.|TRBV21-1
TGTGCCAGCAGCAATTCTAGGTTTCTATCAGAACAAAAACTGTTTTTT
CASSNSRFLSEQKLFF
>TRBJ2-3|many|.|TRBV2
TGTGCCAGCAAATCGAGGGAGATTAGGGAAACGCAGTATTTT
CASKSREIRETQYF
>TRBJ2-1|few|TRBD2|TRBV12-3/TRBV12-4
TGTGCCAGCAGTTTTCTAGGGTCTAGCGGGATAGAGTTCTTC
CASSFLGSSGIEFF
>TRBJ2-7|few|TRBD2|TRBV20-1
TGCTGTGCTACCAGCGGACTAGCGGGAAGGGCCGAGCAGTACTTC
CCATSGLAGRAEQYF
>TRBJ2-1|many|.|TRBV25-1
TGTGCCAGCAGTGAGATAGCCTACAATGAGCAGTTCTTC
CASSEIAYNEQFF
>TRBJ2-3|few|TRBD2|TRBV18
TGTGCCAGCTCACCACAGTCTAGCGGGGCCACAGATACGCAGTATTTT
CASSPQSSGATDTQYF
>TRBJ2-7|many|.|TRBV29-1
TGCAGCGTGGACGGGGAGAGGGCAGTTCCCCACGAGCAGTACTTC
CSVDGERAVPHEQYF